This T cell receptor beta chain appears in the sequencing data of a study of blood T cell repertoires in COVID-19 (dated by TCRdb to the early 2020s). Turning to the overall study: Samples from collaborators originated in the United States, Italy and Spain and spanned both the acute and convalescent phases of COVID-19. The material from the prospective study consisted of cDNA or gDNA derived from T cells, B-cell-depleted T cells, or PBMCs. The dataset comprised deeply sampled blood TCRbeta repertoires from subjects exposed to, actively infected with, or recovered from COVID-19. The repertoires were released in a freely available public database meant as a resource for research on the immune response to SARS-CoV-2. Samples came from the ongoing ImmuneRACE study (first 160 participants) plus 1,254 subjects from 6 global collaborators. Sample metadata almost always included a de-identified subject ID, COVID-19 status, age in years and sex. Where available, HLA class I and class II types were obtained from metadata supplied by the sample provider rather than from assay-based typing.

As regards this clone: Its specific antigen is unknown. The record has no base qualities; no much larger clone is one base away.

Points the paper makes about the study in general: The quantity of clinical and demographic metadata differed by source and by participant and was supplied without curation.

Its CDR3 holds 13 amino acids, cysteine through phenylalanine. CDR3 DNA only is kept here, 39 bases in frame from base 1. V is clipped by 4 bases and J by 4 bases, and the sequence between their germline boundaries is 7 bases long. CDR1 and CDR2 (SGHNT, YENEEA) derive from the germline V gene. TCRbeta CDR3 regions were amplified from genomic DNA by means of the immunoSEQ Assay, a bias-controlled multiplex PCR. Regarding the original processing steps: The number of nucleated cells in each sample was estimated from the amplification of reference gene primers within the assay. To quantify the absolute abundance of each unique TCRbeta CDR3 rearrangement, sequence reads were collapsed and filtered. For each sample, productive Simpson clonality was calculated as the square root of Simpson's diversity index across productive rearrangements. Drawn from immuneACCESS, this table holds only the in-frame rearrangements with V and J called that TCRdb kept. Clones are partly lost; checked studies trace under half to an unresolved V gene and leave the rest unexplained. V and J calls and clone size come straight from that table; D and trimming were deduced from the DNA. The sample records approximately 150,000 clones, 80% to 90% of which are singletons. In total, the top ten clones hold roughly a tenth of the sample.

Each collaborating institution followed its own protocols to collect whole blood in K2EDTA tubes. Collaborator samples were shipped for TCRbeta analysis as frozen whole blood, isolated PBMCs, or DNA extracted from either sample type. The sequenced sample consisted of peripheral blood. Recombination linked TRBV11-3 to TRBJ2-2; the D gene is possibly TRBD2, with 6 bases matching. This clonotype was sampled from a human donor in a cohort sampled during active COVID-19. The sequenced DNA: TGTGCCAGCAGCTCCGGGAGCACCGGGGAGCTGTTTTTT. Translated, it gives CASSSGSTGELFF. Reference TRBV11-3 and TRBJ2-2 genes cover what lies past the CDR3, so the full variable domain is EAGVVQSPRYKIIEKKQPVAFWCNPISGHNTLYWYLQNLGQGPELLIRYENEEAVDDSQLPKDRFSAERLKGVDSTLKIQPAELGDSAVYLCASSSGSTGELFFGEGSRLTVL.